Listed here are 26 T cell receptor beta chains from one sample, sequenced in a study of spatial heterogeneity in lung cancer. The study, taken as a whole, reports: In tumors, expanded intratumoral alpha and beta TCR counts tracked mutation counts.

For these TCRs, the target antigens are not known. Stated time point: sample taken at primary tumor resection. TCRdb passed the 5' RACE reads through MiXCR, listing each CDR3 protein once. Of some 16,000 distinct CDR3 sequences in the sample, approximately 7% were seen once. The specimen comprised lung tumor tissue, sampled at surgery. The receptors stem from a female donor with early-stage non-small cell lung cancer.

The chain links TRBV7-6 to TRBJ2-7; possible D gene TRBD2, 6 bases. The CDR3 has 13 residues. CDR1 SGHVS and CDR2 FNYEAQ come from the germline V gene. Trimming removed 8 bases from V and 3 bases from J, with 14 bases in between. DNA of the CDR3: TGTGCCAGCGCACCGGGACTGTTCTACGAGCAGTACTTC. It is translated as CASAPGLFYEQYF. The complete variable domain, with remaining parts taken from reference TRBV7-6 and TRBJ2-7, reads GAGVSQSPRYKVTKRGQDVALRCDPISGHVSLYWYRQALGQGPEFLTYFNYEAQQDKSGLPNDRFSAERPEGSISTLTIQRTEQRDSAMYRCASAPGLFYEQYFGPGTRLTVT.

This clonotype appeared many times. The rearrangement links TRBV7-3 to TRBJ2-7; a weak D match, TRBD1 (7 bases). Per germline, CDR1 SGHTA and CDR2 FQGTGA. The V and J ends lost 1 base and 7 bases respectively, with 11 bases between them. This CDR3 has 13 residues. The CDR3 here is CASSLSGTAEQYF. The DNA for the CDR3 is TGTGCCAGCAGCTTAAGCGGGACAGCTGAGCAGTACTTC.

Judged by abundance, this clonotype is medium-sized (0.01 to 0.1%). This rearrangement joins TRBV27 to TRBJ2-5, with D uncertain. CDR1 is MNHEY and CDR2 is SMNVEV in the germline V gene (reference sequence). CDR3 length: 13 residues. V lost 3 bases and J lost 3, with 8 bases in between. CDR3 DNA: TGTGCCAGCAGTTTGGGTCCGAAAGAGACCCAGTACTTC. It codes for CASSLGPKETQYF.

This clonotype was observed a handful of times. This rearrangement joins TRBV29-1 to TRBJ1-2; TRBD1 agrees at 11 bases. Germline values: CDR1 SQVTM, CDR2 ANQGSEA. This CDR3 region has 12 residues. The J segment lost 5 bases and the V segment lost 8 bases, leaving 4 bases of the junction unmatched. CDR3 sequence: CSSGQGAYGYTF. The DNA for the CDR3 is TGCAGCTCTGGACAGGGGGCGTATGGCTACACCTTC.

This clonotype was seen more than once but under ten times. The chain recombines TRBV20-1 with TRBJ2-3; D tentatively fits TRBD1 or TRBD2 (5 bases each). This CDR3 has 13 residues. Germline CDR1 reads DFQATT; CDR2 reads SNEGSKA (reference sequence). V was cut by 2 bases and J by 2 bases, with 8 bases left in between. The CDR3 reads CSARPGPTDTQYF. The CDR3 DNA reads TGCAGTGCTAGACCGGGGCCCACAGATACGCAGTATTTT.

This clonotype was detected ten times or more. This CDR3 reads CASSRDRVSPLHF. The CDR3 DNA sequence: TGTGCCAGCAGCCGGGACAGGGTCTCACCCCTCCACTTT. This chain joins TRBV5-4 and TRBJ1-6, with 9 positions matching TRBD1. V shed 4 bases and J 10 bases; nucleotides not matched to a gene: 3. Per the germline V gene, CDR1 is SGHNT and CDR2 is YYREEE (reference sequence). This CDR3 has 13 amino acids.

This clonotype was detected ten times or more. This rearrangement joins TRBV5-1 to TRBJ1-1; maybe TRBD1 (5 bases). Per the germline V gene, CDR1 is SGHRS and CDR2 is YFSETQ. V gave up 2 bases and J gave up 4 bases, with 15 bases separating them. This CDR3 comprises 15 residues. Here the CDR3 DNA reads TGCGCCAGCAGCTTTGGGAGGGGCGGGAGCACTGAAGCTTTCTTT. It codes for CASSFGRGGSTEAFF.

This clonotype was detected many times. The CDR3 is CASSWNSGGAYNEQFF. The DNA of the CDR3 is TGTGCCAGCAGCTGGAACAGCGGGGGGGCCTACAATGAGCAGTTCTTC. V gene TRBV7-2 combines with J gene TRBJ2-1; 10 nucleotides line up with TRBD2. Per the germline V gene, CDR1 is SGHTA and CDR2 is FQGNSA. This CDR3 comprises 16 residues. The ends lost 4 bases at V and 2 bases at J; junction bases unmatched: 5. Filled out from reference TRBV7-2 and TRBJ2-1, the complete variable domain reads GAGVSQSPSNKVTEKGKDVELRCDPISGHTALYWYRQSLGQGLEFLIYFQGNSAPDKSGLPSDRFSAERTGGSVSTLTIQRTQQEDSAVYLCASSWNSGGAYNEQFFGPGTRLTVL.

This clonotype occurred many times. This chain connects TRBV5-1 to TRBJ1-1, with 9 bases that match TRBD1. Germline CDR1 is SGHRS and CDR2 is YFSETQ. This CDR3 is 16 amino acids long. V lost 3 bases, J lost 1 base, and 7 bases stayed unmatched. This chain's CDR3 is CASSWTGAVSNTEAFF. The CDR3, as DNA: TGCGCCAGCAGCTGGACAGGGGCCGTGTCGAACACTGAAGCTTTCTTT.

This clonotype was seen many times. The genes are TRBV10-3 and TRBJ2-5; 9 bases align to TRBD2. Germline V gene lookup returns CDR1 ENHRY and CDR2 SYGVKD. V lost 11 bases, J lost 3 bases, and 10 bases stayed unmatched. CDR3 length: 14 residues. Here the CDR3 reads CASRRGGGEETQYF. The DNA of the CDR3 is TGTGCCTCCCGGCGGGGGGGCGGGGAAGAGACCCAGTACTTC.

This clonotype was observed at least ten times. The chain is built from TRBV23-1 and TRBJ2-2; weak D call: TRBD1 (6 bases). TRBV23-1 is sorted into the ORF group, with uncertain function. Trimming removed 11 bases at V and 3 bases at J, with 16 bases between. There are 14 residues in the CDR3. The CDR3 sequence: CAAAGQPDTGELFF. The CDR3 region has the DNA TGCGCCGCCGCCGGACAGCCCGACACCGGGGAGCTGTTTTTT.

This clonotype was seen many times. The chain joins TRBV6-2 or TRBV6-3 to TRBJ2-3; perhaps TRBD2 as D (7 bases). This CDR3 contains 15 residues. Per germline, CDR1 MNHEY and CDR2 SVGEGT. Trimming took 4 bases from V and 1 from J, leaving 12 bases between them. The CDR3 DNA reads as TGTGCCAGCAGTTCCGACGGGGGGCGCACAGATACGCAGTATTTT. As protein: CASSSDGGRTDTQYF.

In its sample, this clonotype is medium-sized (0.01 to 0.1%). The chain couples TRBV7-2 to TRBJ1-1; D gene unclear. Germline values: CDR1 SGHTA, CDR2 FQGNSA. Trimming shortened V by 4 bases and J by 8 bases, and 14 bases separated the two germline ends. CDR3 length equals 13 residues. The CDR3 DNA sequence: TGTGCCAGCAGCTCAAGTGGGAGGGTAGAAGCTTTCTTT. This translates into CASSSSGRVEAFF.

The J gene is TRBJ2-7, the V gene TRBV19; 7 bases agree with TRBD1. The germline V gene encodes CDR1 LNHDA and CDR2 SQIVND (reference sequence). After removal of 3 bases from V and 3 bases from J, the junction contained 5 bases not matched to a gene. The CDR3 spans 14 residues. The chain's CDR3 is CASSMANRGYEQYF. CDR3 in DNA: TGTGCCAGTAGTATGGCGAACAGGGGCTACGAGCAGTACTTC.

This clonotype was detected only a few times. The chain links TRBV29-1 to TRBJ2-3; no reliable D call. V dropped 4 bases and J dropped 1 base, with 12 bases sitting between them. CDR1 is SQVTM and CDR2 is ANQGSEA in the germline V gene. The CDR3 is 14 amino acids. The CDR3 bases are TGCAGCGTTGGCGTGGCCCGCCGCACAGATACGCAGTATTTT. Encoded protein: CSVGVARRTDTQYF.

This clonotype was detected only a few times. V usage is TRBV20-1 and J usage is TRBJ2-2; the D is unclear. The CDR3 has 13 amino acids. Per the germline V gene, CDR1 is DFQATT and CDR2 is SNEGSKA (reference sequence). V was trimmed by 6 bases and J by 7 bases, leaving 15 bases between them. CDR3 DNA sequence: TGCAGTGCCGGCGCTATTCGCGGCGGGGAGCTGTTTTTT. Its protein is CSAGAIRGGELFF.

This clonotype was observed many times. The rearrangement links TRBV14 to TRBJ2-2, with D unclear. The CDR3 is 14 residues long. Trimming took 0 bases from V and 6 from J, leaving 8 bases between them. Per germline, CDR1 SGHDN and CDR2 FVKESK. In nucleotides, the CDR3 is TGTGCCAGCAGCCAAGATGGACGGGCCGGGGAGCTGTTTTTT. Protein sequence: CASSQDGRAGELFF. The full variable domain, completed using reference TRBV14 and TRBJ2-2, is EAGVTQFPSHSVIEKGQTVTLRCDPISGHDNLYWYRRVMGKEIKFLLHFVKESKQDESGMPNNRFLAERTGGTYSTLKVQPAELEDSGVYFCASSQDGRAGELFFGEGSRLTVL.

In this sample, this clonotype turned up a few times. V usage is TRBV5-6 and J usage is TRBJ2-7; a possible D gene is TRBD1 (6 bases). The V and J ends lost 4 bases and 0 bases respectively, with 14 bases between them. Per germline, CDR1 SGHDT and CDR2 YYEEEE. CDR3 length: 15 amino acids. CDR3 sequence reads: CASSTIRGHSYEQYF. Here the CDR3 DNA reads TGTGCCAGCAGCACGATCAGGGGACACTCCTACGAGCAGTACTTC.

This clonotype occurred a few times. V and J are TRBV4-1 and TRBJ1-5; D perhaps matches TRBD1 (5 bases). Germline CDR1 reads MGHRA; CDR2 reads YSYEKL. V dropped 0 bases and J dropped 7 bases, with 13 bases sitting between them. This CDR3 has 15 residues. In DNA, the CDR3 is TGCGCCAGCAGCCAAGATCAAGGGCCAGGGCAGCCCCAGCATTTT. Protein sequence: CASSQDQGPGQPQHF.

This clonotype has a count of ten or more. This chain links TRBV12-3 or TRBV12-4 with TRBJ2-6; D uncertain. Trimming cost V 1 base and J 3 bases, with 4 bases left between them. The length of the CDR3 is 14 residues. CDR3 sequence reads: CASSLGGGANVLTF. The CDR3 bases are TGTGCCAGCAGTTTAGGAGGTGGGGCCAACGTCCTGACTTTC.

This clonotype has at least ten counts. The CDR3 is CSASGQVNTEAFF. In DNA form, the CDR3 reads TGCAGTGCTAGCGGACAGGTGAACACTGAAGCTTTCTTT. The chain recombines TRBV20-1 with TRBJ1-1, with 7 bases identical to TRBD1. With V trimmed by 3 bases and J by 0 bases, 1 base remained unmatched. The V gene's germline CDR1 is DFQATT and CDR2 SNEGSKA (reference sequence). This CDR3 region has 13 residues.

This clonotype was observed many times. V gene TRBV20-1 combines with J gene TRBJ2-5, with 10 positions matching TRBD2. The J segment lost 4 bases and the V segment lost 1 base, leaving 6 bases of the junction unmatched. Germline V gene lookup returns CDR1 DFQATT and CDR2 SNEGSKA (reference sequence). There are 15 residues in the CDR3. In nucleotides, the CDR3 is TGCAGTGCTAGAGCTGGAGCGGGGGGGCGAGAGACCCAGTACTTC. Its protein is CSARAGAGGRETQYF.

This clonotype was found many times. The chain has TRBV4-2 and TRBJ2-5, with D perhaps TRBD1 or TRBD2 (6 bases each). This CDR3 has 15 amino acids. V was cut by 4 bases and J by 2 bases, with 14 bases left in between. Germline V gene sequence: CDR1 LGHNA, CDR2 YNFKEQ. The CDR3 spells CASSPNKGGQETQYF. In nucleotides, the CDR3 is TGTGCCAGCAGCCCAAATAAGGGGGGTCAAGAGACCCAGTACTTC.

This clonotype was counted ten times or more. The rearrangement uses TRBV27 and TRBJ1-5, with D perhaps TRBD1 (5 bases). Trimming removed 2 bases at V and 0 bases at J, with 8 bases between. CDR1 MNHEY and CDR2 SMNVEV come from the germline V gene (reference sequence). CDR3 size: 15 residues. The CDR3 spells CASSLQGYSNQPQHF. The CDR3 DNA sequence: TGTGCCAGCAGTTTACAGGGTTATAGCAATCAGCCCCAGCATTTT.

This clonotype was observed many times. The V and J genes are TRBV24-1 and TRBJ2-7; the match to TRBD2 covers 7 bases. CDR1 and CDR2 from the germline V gene are KGHDR and SFDVKD. The ends lost 0 bases at V and 2 bases at J; junction bases unmatched: 12. The CDR3 is 18 amino acids. The CDR3 region is CATSDLPAWGGPTYEQYF. The CDR3 DNA follows: TGTGCCACCAGTGATTTGCCCGCGTGGGGGGGTCCAACCTACGAGCAGTACTTC.

This clonotype was detected ten times or more. This chain joins TRBV28 and TRBJ1-1, with D perhaps matching TRBD1 (5 bases). V shed 0 bases and J shed 0 bases, with 14 bases lying between them. Germline V gives CDR1 MDHEN, CDR2 SYDVKM. The CDR3 is 17 residues long. The CDR3 DNA reads TGTGCCAGCAGTTTATGCGCGGGACGGCACCTGAACACTGAAGCTTTCTTT. This encodes CASSLCAGRHLNTEAFF.